These 8 T cell receptor beta chains originate from one sample sequenced in a study of blood T cell repertoires in COVID-19. This table comes from immunoSEQ multiplex PCR, and its TCRdb copy is limited to in-frame clones, with some not included. The sample consists of just under 80,000 clones, approximately 80% of them appearing once. The sequenced sample consisted of peripheral blood. All receptors derive from a woman in her seventies with acute or convalescent COVID-19.

In this sample, this clone turned up a few times. The chain joins TRBV19 to TRBJ1-4, with 8 bases fitting TRBD1. The CDR3 extends over 17 amino acids. Trimming removed 7 bases from V and 4 bases from J; junction bases left unmatched: 14. CDR1 and CDR2 (germline): LNHDA, SQIVND (reference sequence). CDR3 nucleotide sequence: TGTGCCAGTACCCCTAGACCAGGGGGCGGGAGTAATGAAAAACTGTTTTTT. Its translation is CASTPRPGGGSNEKLFF.

The V and J genes are TRBV7-3 and TRBJ2-2; TRBD2 aligns across 9 bases. CDR1 is SGHTA, CDR2 FQGTGA, per germline. This CDR3 is built from 16 residues. V trimming: 6 bases; J trimming: 2 bases; junction bases outside the gene matches: 7. The CDR3 protein is CASRIGLARNTGELFF. The CDR3, as DNA: TGTGCCAGCAGGATCGGACTAGCGAGAAACACCGGGGAGCTGTTTTTT.

The V gene is TRBV15, the J gene TRBJ1-5, with a tentative D call TRBD1 (5 bases). The V end lost 1 base, the J end lost 1 base, and 5 bases lay between the germline ends. The CDR3 is 14 amino acids. Looked up from germline, CDR1 is LNHNV and CDR2 is YYDKDF (reference sequence). The CDR3 loop is CATSRGQSNQPQHF. Written as DNA, the CDR3 is TGTGCCACCAGCAGAGGACAGAGCAATCAGCCCCAGCATTTT.

The chain uses TRBV5-1 and TRBJ2-1; TRBD2 matches at 9 bases. The trim removed 3 bases at V and 10 bases at J, leaving 14 bases unmatched. Germline values: CDR1 SGHRS, CDR2 YFSETQ. This CDR3 has 16 amino acids. This chain's CDR3 is CASSYSGLALVEEQFF. In DNA, the CDR3 is TGCGCCAGCAGCTATTCGGGACTAGCCTTAGTAGAAGAGCAGTTCTTC.

Only one count was recorded for this clone. CDR3 DNA sequence: TGTGCCAGCAGCCCAAACCGGAGGCGAACTAGCACAGATACGCAGTATTTT. Translated, it gives CASSPNRRRTSTDTQYF. The chain uses TRBV4-2 and TRBJ2-3; maybe TRBD2 (5 bases). Germline CDR1 reads LGHNA; CDR2 reads YNFKEQ. The V end lost 4 bases, the J end lost 0 bases, and 17 bases lay between the germline ends. The CDR3 contains 17 residues.

As for this clone: The germline gene is not matched at one end of the junction; a read error may be the cause. The chain employs TRBV3-1 (or the pseudogene TRBV3-2) and TRBJ2-1; D is ambiguous. Germline V lookup: CDR1 LGHDT, CDR2 YNNKEL (reference sequence). This CDR3 spans 13 amino acids. CDR3 residues: CANSQSRDNEQFF. CDR3 DNA: TGTGCCAACAGCCAATCGAGAGACAATGAGCAGTTCTTC.

J is TRBJ1-6 and V is TRBV5-1, with unresolved D. Germline V gene sequence: CDR1 SGHRS, CDR2 YFSETQ. V lost 1 base and J 0 bases, leaving 11 bases between the germline ends. This CDR3 has 17 amino acids. The CDR3 region has the DNA TGCGCCAGCAGCTTGAGCCCCATTAGCTCCTATAATTCACCCCTCCACTTT. Translated: CASSLSPISSYNSPLHF.

This chain connects TRBV19 to TRBJ2-7; 9 nucleotides align to TRBD1. V dropped 5 bases and J dropped 7; count of bases not matched to a gene: 12. In germline, CDR1 is LNHDA, CDR2 SQIVND (reference sequence). This CDR3 has 15 amino acids. In DNA form, the CDR3 reads TGTGCCAGTAGTCTCCCCGGGACAGGGATGGGTGAGCAGTACTTC. Translating it yields CASSLPGTGMGEQYF.